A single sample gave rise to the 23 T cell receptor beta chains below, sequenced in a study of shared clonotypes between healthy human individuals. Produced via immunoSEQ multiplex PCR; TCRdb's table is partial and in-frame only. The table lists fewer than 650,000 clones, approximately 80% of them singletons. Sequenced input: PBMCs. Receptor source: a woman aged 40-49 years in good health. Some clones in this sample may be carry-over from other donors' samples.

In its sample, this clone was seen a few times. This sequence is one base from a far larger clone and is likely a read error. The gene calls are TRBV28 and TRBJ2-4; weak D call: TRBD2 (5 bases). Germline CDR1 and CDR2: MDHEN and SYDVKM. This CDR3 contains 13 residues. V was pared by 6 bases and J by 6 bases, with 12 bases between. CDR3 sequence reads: CASRLGIPNIQYF. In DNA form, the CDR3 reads TGTGCCAGCAGACTAGGGATCCCAAACATTCAGTACTTC.

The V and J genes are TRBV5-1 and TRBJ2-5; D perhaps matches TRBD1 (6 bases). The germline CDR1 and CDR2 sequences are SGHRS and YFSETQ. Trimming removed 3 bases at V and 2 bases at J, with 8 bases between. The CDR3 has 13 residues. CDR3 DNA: TGCGCCAGCAGCTCCGGGACACAAGAGACCCAGTACTTC. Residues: CASSSGTQETQYF.

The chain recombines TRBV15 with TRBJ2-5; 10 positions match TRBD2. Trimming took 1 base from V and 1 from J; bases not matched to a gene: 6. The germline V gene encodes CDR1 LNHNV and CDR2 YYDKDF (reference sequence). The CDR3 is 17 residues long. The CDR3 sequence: CATSRVSGRAGQETQYF. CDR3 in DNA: TGTGCCACCAGCAGAGTAAGCGGGAGGGCCGGCCAAGAGACCCAGTACTTC.

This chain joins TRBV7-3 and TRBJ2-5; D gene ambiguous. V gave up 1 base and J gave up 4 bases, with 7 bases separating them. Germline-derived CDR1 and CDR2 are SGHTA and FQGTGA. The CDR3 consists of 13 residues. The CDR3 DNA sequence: TGTGCCAGCAGCTTAATCCTGGGAGAGACCCAGTACTTC. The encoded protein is CASSLILGETQYF. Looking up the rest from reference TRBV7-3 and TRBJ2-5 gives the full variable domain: GAGVSQTPSNKVTEKGKYVELRCDPISGHTALYWYRQSLGQGPEFLIYFQGTGAADDSGLPNDRFFAVRPEGSVSTLKIQRTERGDSAVYLCASSLILGETQYFGPGTRLLVL.

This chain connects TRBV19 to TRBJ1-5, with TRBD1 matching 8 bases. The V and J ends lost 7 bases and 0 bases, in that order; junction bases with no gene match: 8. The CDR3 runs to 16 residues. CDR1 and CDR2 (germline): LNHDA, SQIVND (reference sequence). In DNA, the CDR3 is TGTGCCAGTACACCGGACAGGGTGAATAGCAATCAGCCCCAGCATTTT. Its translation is CASTPDRVNSNQPQHF.

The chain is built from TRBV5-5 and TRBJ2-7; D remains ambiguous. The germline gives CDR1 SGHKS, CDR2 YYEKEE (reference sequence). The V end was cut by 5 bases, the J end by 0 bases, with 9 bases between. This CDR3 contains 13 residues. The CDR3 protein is CASRAGSSYEQYF. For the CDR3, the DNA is TGTGCCAGCAGGGCAGGTAGCTCCTACGAGCAGTACTTC.

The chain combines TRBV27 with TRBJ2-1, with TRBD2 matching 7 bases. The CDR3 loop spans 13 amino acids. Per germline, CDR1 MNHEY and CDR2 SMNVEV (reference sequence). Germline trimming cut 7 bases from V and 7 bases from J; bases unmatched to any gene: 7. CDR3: CASKTFSGNEQFF. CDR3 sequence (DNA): TGTGCCAGCAAAACCTTTAGCGGGAATGAGCAGTTCTTC.

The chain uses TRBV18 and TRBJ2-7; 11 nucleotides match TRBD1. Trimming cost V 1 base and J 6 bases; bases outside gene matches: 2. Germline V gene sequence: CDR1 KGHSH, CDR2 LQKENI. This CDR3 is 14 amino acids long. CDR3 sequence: CASSPQGQGGEQYF. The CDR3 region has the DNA TGTGCCAGCTCACCACAGGGACAGGGGGGCGAGCAGTACTTC.

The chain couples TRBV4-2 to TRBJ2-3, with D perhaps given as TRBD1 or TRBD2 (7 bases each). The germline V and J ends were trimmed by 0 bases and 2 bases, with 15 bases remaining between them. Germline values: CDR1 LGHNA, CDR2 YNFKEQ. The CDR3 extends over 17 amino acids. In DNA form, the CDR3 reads TGTGCCAGCAGCCAAGAGGCCCAGGGGGGGACCACAGATACGCAGTATTTT. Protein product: CASSQEAQGGTTDTQYF.

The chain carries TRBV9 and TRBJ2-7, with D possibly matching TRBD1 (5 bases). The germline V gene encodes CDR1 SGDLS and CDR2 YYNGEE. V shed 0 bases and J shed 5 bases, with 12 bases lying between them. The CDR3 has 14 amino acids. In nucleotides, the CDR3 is TGTGCCAGCAGCGTAGATTTTAGGGGCCACGAGCAGTACTTC. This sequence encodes CASSVDFRGHEQYF.

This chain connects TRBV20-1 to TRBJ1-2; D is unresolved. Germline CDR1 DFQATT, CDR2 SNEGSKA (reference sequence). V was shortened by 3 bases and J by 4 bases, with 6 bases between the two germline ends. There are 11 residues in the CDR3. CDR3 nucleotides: TGCAGTGCTAGCCTTGCCTATGGCTACACCTTC. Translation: CSASLAYGYTF.

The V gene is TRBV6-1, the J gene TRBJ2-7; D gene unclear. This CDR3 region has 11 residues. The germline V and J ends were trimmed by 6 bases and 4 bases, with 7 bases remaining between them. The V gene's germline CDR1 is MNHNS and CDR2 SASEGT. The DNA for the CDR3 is TGTGCCAGCAGGGTGAGTTACGAGCAGTACTTC. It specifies CASRVSYEQYF.

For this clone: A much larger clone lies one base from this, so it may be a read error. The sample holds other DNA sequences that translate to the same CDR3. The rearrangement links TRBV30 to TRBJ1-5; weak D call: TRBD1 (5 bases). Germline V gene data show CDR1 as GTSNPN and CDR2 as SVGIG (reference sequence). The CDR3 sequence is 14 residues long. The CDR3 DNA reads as TGTGCCTGGAGTGTGGGGCCCCGGGCGCAGCCCCAGCACTTT. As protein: CAWSVGPRAQPQHF. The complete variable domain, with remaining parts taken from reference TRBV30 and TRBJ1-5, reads SQTIHQWPATLVQPVGSPLSLECTVEGTSNPNLYWYRQAAGRGLQLLFYSVGIGQISSEVPQNLSASRPQDRQFILSSKKLLLSDSGFYLCAWSVGPRAQPQHFGDGTRLSIL.

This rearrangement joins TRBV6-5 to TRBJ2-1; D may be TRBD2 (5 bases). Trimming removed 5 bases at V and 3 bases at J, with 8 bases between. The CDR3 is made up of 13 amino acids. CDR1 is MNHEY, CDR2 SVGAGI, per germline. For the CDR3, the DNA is TGTGCCAGCAGTCGCGACTACTACAATGAGCAGTTCTTC. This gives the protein CASSRDYYNEQFF.

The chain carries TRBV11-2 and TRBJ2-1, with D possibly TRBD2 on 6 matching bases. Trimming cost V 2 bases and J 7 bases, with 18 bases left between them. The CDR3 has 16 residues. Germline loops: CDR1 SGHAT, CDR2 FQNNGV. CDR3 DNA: TGTGCCAGCAGCTTAATCGGATGGAGGGATCGGAATGAGCAGTTCTTC. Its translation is CASSLIGWRDRNEQFF.

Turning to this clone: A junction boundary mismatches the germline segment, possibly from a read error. Here the CDR3 reads CASSDYYEQFF. The CDR3 DNA sequence: TGTGCCAGCAGTGACTACTATGAGCAGTTCTTC. The V gene is TRBV6-1, the J gene TRBJ2-1; D call uncertain. Germline V gene lookup returns CDR1 MNHNS and CDR2 SASEGT. The CDR3 loop spans 11 amino acids.

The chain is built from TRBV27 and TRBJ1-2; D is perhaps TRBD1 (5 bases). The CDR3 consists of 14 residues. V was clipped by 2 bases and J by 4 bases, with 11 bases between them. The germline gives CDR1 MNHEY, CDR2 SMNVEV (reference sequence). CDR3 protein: CASSLHGTSYGYTF. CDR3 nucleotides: TGTGCCAGCAGTTTACACGGGACGTCCTATGGCTACACCTTC.

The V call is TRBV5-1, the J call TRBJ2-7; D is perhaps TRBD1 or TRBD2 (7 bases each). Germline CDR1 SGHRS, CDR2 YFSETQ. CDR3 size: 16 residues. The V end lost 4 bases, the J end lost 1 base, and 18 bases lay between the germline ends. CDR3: CASSLGEGAGSYEQYF. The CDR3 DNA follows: TGCGCCAGCAGCCTGGGGGAGGGGGCAGGGTCCTACGAGCAGTACTTC.

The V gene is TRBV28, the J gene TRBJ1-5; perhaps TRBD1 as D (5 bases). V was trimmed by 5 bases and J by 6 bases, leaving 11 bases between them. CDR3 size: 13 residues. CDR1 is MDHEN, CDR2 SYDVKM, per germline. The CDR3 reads CASSPSGTQPQHF. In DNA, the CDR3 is TGTGCCAGCAGTCCAAGTGGGACTCAGCCCCAGCATTTT.

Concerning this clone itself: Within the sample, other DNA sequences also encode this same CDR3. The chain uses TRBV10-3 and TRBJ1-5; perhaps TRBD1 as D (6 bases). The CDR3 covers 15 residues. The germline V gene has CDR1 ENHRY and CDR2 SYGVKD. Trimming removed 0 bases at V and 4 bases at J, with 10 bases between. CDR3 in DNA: TGTGCCATCAGTGAGTCAACAGACAGGAATCAGCCCCAGCATTTT. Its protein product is CAISESTDRNQPQHF.

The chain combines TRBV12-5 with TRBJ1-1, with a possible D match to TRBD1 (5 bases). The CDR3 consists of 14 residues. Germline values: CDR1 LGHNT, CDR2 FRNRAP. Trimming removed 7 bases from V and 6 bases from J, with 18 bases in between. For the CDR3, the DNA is TGTGCTAGTGCCACCGAGGATCAGGGCGCTGAAGCTTTCTTT. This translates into CASATEDQGAEAFF. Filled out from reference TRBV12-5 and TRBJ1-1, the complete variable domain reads DARVTQTPRHKVTEMGQEVTMRCQPILGHNTVFWYRQTMMQGLELLAYFRNRAPLDDSGMPKDRFSAEMPDATLATLKIQPSEPRDSAVYFCASATEDQGAEAFFGQGTRLTVV.

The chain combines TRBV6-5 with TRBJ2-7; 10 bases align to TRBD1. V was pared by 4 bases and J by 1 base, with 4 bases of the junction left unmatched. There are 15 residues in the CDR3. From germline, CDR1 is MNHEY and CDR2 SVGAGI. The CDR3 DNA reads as TGTGCCAGCAGTTCGCCGGGACAGGGGTCCTACGAGCAGTACTTC. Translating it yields CASSSPGQGSYEQYF.

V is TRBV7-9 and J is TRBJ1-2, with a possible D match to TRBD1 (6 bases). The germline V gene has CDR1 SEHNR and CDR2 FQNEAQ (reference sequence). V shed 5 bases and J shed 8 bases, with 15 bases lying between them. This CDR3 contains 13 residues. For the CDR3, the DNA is TGTGCCAGCAGCAAAAAAGACAGGCGCGGCTACACCTTC. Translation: CASSKKDRRGYTF.